The clone carrying this TCR beta chain came up a few times. What it binds is not known. This sample stems from a study of T cell repertoires in cytomegalovirus infection. Study-level information: Well-studied HLA-B-restricted epitopes and recently identified HLA-C-restricted epitopes of CMV were both used in the study. Indicated by public TCR beta signatures were CMV infection and matching HLA type. Overall study results and limits: Dominating the ex vivo response were TCR beta clonotypes that were CMV-specific and HLA-C-restricted. The cumulative frequency of public TCR beta families distinguished individuals who carried CMV together with the relevant HLA.

TCRdb fed the reads into MiXCR, producing one record per CDR3 protein. The repertoire holds about half a million distinct CDR3 sequences, with 30% to 40% as singletons. This material consisted of cultured PBMCs, taken from culture after CMV antigen stimulation. This TCR derives from a human donor in good health (CMV status not recorded). Some clones in this sample may be carry-over from other donors' samples.

CDR3 in amino acids: CASNLGLAGDYNEQFF. CDR3 coding DNA: TGTGCCAGCAACCTCGGGTTAGCGGGCGACTACAATGAGCAGTTCTTC. The chain recombines TRBV7-8 with TRBJ2-1, with TRBD2 identical over 7 bases. Germline assignment: CDR1 SGHVS and CDR2 FQNEAQ. The trim removed 7 bases at V and 3 bases at J, leaving 12 bases unmatched. There are 16 residues in the CDR3.